Sequencing of this T cell receptor beta chain was carried out in a study of T cells after yellow fever vaccination. Overall study results and limits: Weaker overall was a secondary response that nonetheless peaked faster, on day 5 versus 15. Abundant contaminating clonotypes from the bulk population could appear in FACS-sorted repertoires.

Each CDR3 protein gets one entry after TCRdb re-called the 5' RACE reads with MiXCR. This table has about 350,000 distinct CDR3 sequences, 12% appearing once. In this sample, this clonotype turned up a few times. What it binds is unknown. Between the trimmed V and J ends, which lost 7 bases and 5 bases, there was a span of 10 bases. The V gene's germline CDR1 is SQVTM and CDR2 ANQGSEA. The CDR3 sequence is 11 residues long. Specimen: CD4+ T cells sorted from PBMCs, collected 15 days after the yellow fever booster vaccination. This clonotype was obtained from a man between 18 and 29 years old who received the YFV17D yellow fever vaccine. The V gene is TRBV29-1, the J gene TRBJ2-3; TRBD1 is a possible D gene (6 bases). CDR3: CSDVRGDTQYF. CDR3 sequence (DNA): TGCAGCGATGTCAGGGGAGATACGCAGTATTTT.